This section outlines one TCR beta chain sequence together with its context. This record belongs to a study of blood T cell repertoires in COVID-19. Study overall: Sites in the United States, Italy and Spain provided acute and convalescent COVID-19 samples. From T cells, B-cell-depleted T cells, or PBMCs came the material, which was cDNA or gDNA.

Germline V lookup: CDR1 SGHNT, CDR2 YYREEE (reference sequence). The CDR3 spans 14 residues. The germline V and J ends were trimmed by 6 bases and 2 bases, with 15 bases remaining between them. Sequencing used immunoSEQ multiplex PCR; TCRdb keeps in-frame clones, though not all of them. The sample lists tens of thousands of clones, approximately 86% occurring once. The source material was peripheral blood. The chain employs TRBV5-4 and TRBJ2-7; tentative D call: TRBD1 (5 bases). This sequence originates from a man aged 70 or older with active COVID-19. The CDR3 protein is CASIERTPPYEQYF. The CDR3 DNA sequence: TGTGCCAGCATCGAACGGACACCTCCCTACGAGCAGTACTTC. The whole variable domain, remainder taken from reference TRBV5-4 and TRBJ2-7, is ETGVTQSPTHLIKTRGQQVTLRCSSQSGHNTVSWYQQALGQGPQFIFQYYREEENGRGNFPPRFSGLQFPNYSSELNVNALELDDSALYLCASIERTPPYEQYFGPGTRLTVT.